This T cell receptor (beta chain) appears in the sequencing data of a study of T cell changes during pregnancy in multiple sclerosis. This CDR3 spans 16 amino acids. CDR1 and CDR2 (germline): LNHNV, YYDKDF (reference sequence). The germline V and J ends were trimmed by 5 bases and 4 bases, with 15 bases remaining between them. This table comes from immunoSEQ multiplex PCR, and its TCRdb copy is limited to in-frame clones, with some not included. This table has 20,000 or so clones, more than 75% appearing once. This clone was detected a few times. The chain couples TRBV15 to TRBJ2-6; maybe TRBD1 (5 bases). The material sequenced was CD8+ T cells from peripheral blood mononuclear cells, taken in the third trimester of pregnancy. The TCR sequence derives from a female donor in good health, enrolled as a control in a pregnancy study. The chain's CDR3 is CATSSTSGSGANVLTF. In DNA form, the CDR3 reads TGTGCCACCAGCTCAACGTCAGGGTCCGGGGCCAACGTCCTGACTTTC.